Shown below are 15 T cell receptor beta chains from a single sample sequenced in a study of CD8 T cells in Susac syndrome. RNA in amounts of roughly 0.5 to 1 ug was reverse transcribed with random hexamers. MiXCR was run by TCRdb on the immunoSEQ multiplex PCR reads, yielding one entry per CDR3 protein. This sample carries approximately 170,000 distinct CDR3 sequences, about 91% of them seen once, and the ten largest clones take roughly 0.08%. Sequences were obtained from CD4+ T cells from PBMCs. The origin of the receptors is a human donor in good health.

V usage is TRBV6-5 and J usage is TRBJ1-2; tentative D call: TRBD1 (5 bases). Trimming left V 4 bases short and J 2 bases short, with 11 bases between. CDR1 MNHEY and CDR2 SVGAGI come from the germline V gene. The CDR3 spans 14 residues. CDR3 amino acids: CASSSGTANYGYTF. The DNA for the CDR3 is TGTGCCAGCAGTTCAGGGACGGCGAACTATGGCTACACCTTC.

Only one count was recorded for this clonotype. The chain recombines TRBV13 with TRBJ2-5, with 13 nucleotides matching TRBD2. Trimming at V came to 4 bases and at J to 6 bases, leaving 11 bases not matched to a gene. CDR1 is PRHDT, CDR2 FYEKMQ, per germline (reference sequence). This CDR3 contains 17 residues. This chain's CDR3 is CASSSPAGLAGRQTQYF. The CDR3 DNA reads TGTGCCAGCAGCTCCCCGGCGGGACTAGCGGGGAGGCAGACCCAGTACTTC.

The chain has TRBV5-4 and TRBJ2-7; D unclear. CDR1 is SGHNT, CDR2 YYREEE, per germline (reference sequence). The CDR3 is made up of 15 amino acids. The V end lost 0 bases, the J end lost 6 bases, and 16 bases lay between the germline ends. CDR3 coding DNA: TGTGCCAGCAGCTTGGTTTCCGGCCCAGGAGCCGAGCAGTACTTC. It translates to CASSLVSGPGAEQYF.

The chain has TRBV14 and TRBJ2-1, with D tentatively TRBD2 (6 bases). In germline, CDR1 is SGHDN, CDR2 FVKESK. V lost 0 bases to trimming and J lost 0 bases, with 9 bases between them. This CDR3 comprises 16 residues. CDR3 sequence: CASSQEVGSSYNEQFF. The CDR3 coding sequence is TGTGCCAGCAGCCAAGAGGTCGGGAGCTCCTACAATGAGCAGTTCTTC.

The V and J genes are TRBV24-1 and TRBJ2-3; D is uncertain. Germline CDR1 and CDR2: KGHDR and SFDVKD. CDR3 length: 14 residues. V gave up 1 base and J gave up 2 bases, with 6 bases separating them. For the CDR3, the DNA is TGTGCCACCAGTGATTTCGGGCTCACAGATACGCAGTATTTT. Translation gives CATSDFGLTDTQYF.

This sequence joins TRBV19 and TRBJ2-5; 13 nucleotides agree with TRBD2. V shed 3 bases, J shed 3 bases, and the junction held 4 bases outside the gene matches. Germline assignment: CDR1 LNHDA and CDR2 SQIVND (reference sequence). CDR3 length: 16 amino acids. The DNA for the CDR3 is TGTGCCAGTAGTATCGGGGGGACTAGCGGGGAAGAGACCCAGTACTTC. This translates into CASSIGGTSGEETQYF.

This clonotype showed up just once. The chain recombines TRBV27 with TRBJ1-5; perhaps TRBD1 as D (5 bases). Germline lookup yields CDR1 MNHEY and CDR2 SMNVEV (reference sequence). This CDR3 is 14 amino acids long. V was cut by 4 bases and J by 5 bases, with 12 bases left in between. CDR3 DNA sequence: TGTGCCAGCAGTTGGGGCGCAGGGTATCAGCCCCAGCATTTT. As protein: CASSWGAGYQPQHF.

V and J are TRBV23-1 and TRBJ2-5; possibly TRBD1 or TRBD2 for D (5 bases each). TRBV23-1 is an ORF, and what it does is uncertain. CDR3 length equals 14 residues. Trimming removed 5 bases from V and 5 bases from J, with 15 bases in between. The chain's CDR3 is CASSFGGTIETQYF. The CDR3 DNA reads TGCGCCAGCAGTTTTGGGGGAACAATTGAGACCCAGTACTTC.

The chain is built from TRBV12-3 or TRBV12-4 and TRBJ1-1, with D tentatively TRBD1 (6 bases). The CDR3 extends over 15 amino acids. Deletions cut 6 bases from V and 3 bases from J, with 17 bases between. CDR3 loop: CASRIHREGDTEAFF. The CDR3 DNA reads as TGTGCCAGCAGAATTCACAGGGAGGGAGACACTGAAGCTTTCTTT.

This chain joins TRBV12-3 or TRBV12-4 and TRBJ2-4, with a tentative D call TRBD1 (6 bases). The CDR3 contains 15 residues. Trimming took off 0 bases at V and 2 bases at J, with 8 bases between the two ends. CDR3 DNA sequence: TGTGCCAGCAGTTTAGCGGGGGACACCAAAAACATTCAGTACTTC. Translating gives CASSLAGDTKNIQYF.

The V call is TRBV9, the J call TRBJ2-3; D is perhaps TRBD1 (5 bases). The CDR3 runs to 16 residues. Germline V gene data show CDR1 as SGDLS and CDR2 as YYNGEE. V was clipped by 4 bases and J by 3 bases, with 18 bases between them. Here the CDR3 DNA reads TGTGCCAGCAGCCCCGACCTACGACAGAGAACAGATACGCAGTATTTT. This sequence encodes CASSPDLRQRTDTQYF.

This chain joins TRBV7-2 and TRBJ2-7; either TRBD1 or TRBD2 may supply D (5 bases each). The germline CDR1 and CDR2 sequences are SGHTA and FQGNSA. This CDR3 has 14 residues. V lost 1 base and J 4 bases, leaving 11 bases between the germline ends. In DNA, the CDR3 is TGTGCCAGCAGCTTAGTGGGACGAACGTACGAGCAGTACTTC. It codes for CASSLVGRTYEQYF.

The J gene is TRBJ2-3, the V gene TRBV20-1; 7 bases are a match to TRBD1. Germline V gene sequence: CDR1 DFQATT, CDR2 SNEGSKA (reference sequence). Trimming removed 3 bases from V and 0 bases from J; junction bases left unmatched: 0. The CDR3 is 13 residues long. The CDR3 reads CSARTGSTDTQYF. CDR3 DNA sequence: TGCAGTGCTAGGACAGGGAGCACAGATACGCAGTATTTT.

The table lists this clonotype with a count of one. The CDR3 DNA follows: TGCAGTGCGGGCCCCCGGGCAAACTACGAGCAGTACTTC. This encodes CSAGPRANYEQYF. The rearrangement joins TRBV20-1 to TRBJ2-7; D remains ambiguous. This CDR3 region has 13 residues. Per germline, CDR1 DFQATT and CDR2 SNEGSKA (reference sequence). Trimming left V 6 bases short and J 3 bases short, with 15 bases between.

The genes are TRBV29-1 and TRBJ2-1; possible D gene TRBD1, 5 bases. This CDR3 is built from 13 residues. CDR1 is SQVTM, CDR2 ANQGSEA, per germline. Trimming took off 7 bases at V and 9 bases at J, with 19 bases between the two ends. The CDR3 coding sequence is TGCAGCGGGTTTTGGGCAGGGAAGGCTGAGCAGTTCTTC. Encoded protein: CSGFWAGKAEQFF.